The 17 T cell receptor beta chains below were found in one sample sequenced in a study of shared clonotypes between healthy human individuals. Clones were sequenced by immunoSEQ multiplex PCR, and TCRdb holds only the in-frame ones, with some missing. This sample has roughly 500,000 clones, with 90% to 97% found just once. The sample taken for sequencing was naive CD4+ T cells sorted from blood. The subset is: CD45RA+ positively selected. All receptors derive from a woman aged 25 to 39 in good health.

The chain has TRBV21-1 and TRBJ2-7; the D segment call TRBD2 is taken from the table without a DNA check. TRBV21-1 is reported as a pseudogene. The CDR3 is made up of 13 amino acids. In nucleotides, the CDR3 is TGTGCCAGCAGCAAAGAGCGCGGGTACGAGCAGTACTTC. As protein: CASSKERGYEQYF.

The CDR3 sequence: CASSPRPSGGAAYNEQFF. The DNA of the CDR3 is TGTGCCAGCTCACCACGGCCTAGCGGGGGAGCAGCCTACAATGAGCAGTTCTTC. This chain links TRBV18 with TRBJ2-1; 10 bases match TRBD2. Germline CDR1 reads KGHSH; CDR2 reads LQKENI. The V and J ends lost 1 base and 2 bases, in that order; junction bases with no gene match: 8. The CDR3 length is 18 residues.

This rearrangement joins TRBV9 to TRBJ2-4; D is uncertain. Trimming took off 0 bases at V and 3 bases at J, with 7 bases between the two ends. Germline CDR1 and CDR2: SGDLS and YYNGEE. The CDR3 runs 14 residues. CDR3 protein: CASSVGLDKNIQYF. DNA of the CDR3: TGTGCCAGCAGCGTAGGACTTGACAAAAACATTCAGTACTTC. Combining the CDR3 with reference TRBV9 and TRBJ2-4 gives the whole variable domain DSGVTQTPKHLITATGQRVTLRCSPRSGDLSVYWYQQSLDQGLQFLIQYYNGEERAKGNILERFSAQQFPDLHSELNLSSLELGDSALYFCASSVGLDKNIQYFGAGTRLSVL.

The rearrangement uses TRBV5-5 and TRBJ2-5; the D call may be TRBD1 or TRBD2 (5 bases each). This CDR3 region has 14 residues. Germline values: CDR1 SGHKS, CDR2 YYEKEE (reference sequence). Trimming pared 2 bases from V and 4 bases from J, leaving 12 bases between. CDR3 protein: CASSFRVGGETQYF. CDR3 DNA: TGTGCCAGCAGCTTCAGGGTAGGAGGAGAGACCCAGTACTTC.

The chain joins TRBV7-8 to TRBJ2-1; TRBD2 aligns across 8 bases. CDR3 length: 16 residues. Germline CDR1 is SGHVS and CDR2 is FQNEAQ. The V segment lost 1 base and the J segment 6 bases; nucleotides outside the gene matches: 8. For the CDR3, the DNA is TGTGCCAGCAGCTTAGTAGCCTACGGGAGGGTCAATGAGCAGTTCTTC. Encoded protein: CASSLVAYGRVNEQFF.

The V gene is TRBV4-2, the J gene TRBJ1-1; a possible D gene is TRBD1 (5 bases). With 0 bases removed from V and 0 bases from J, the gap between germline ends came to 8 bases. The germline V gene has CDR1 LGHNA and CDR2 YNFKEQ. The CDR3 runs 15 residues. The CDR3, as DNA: TGTGCCAGCAGCCAAGAGCAGGGATTGAACACTGAAGCTTTCTTT. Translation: CASSQEQGLNTEAFF.

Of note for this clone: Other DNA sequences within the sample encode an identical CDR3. The CDR3 sequence is CASSSGNTEAFF. The CDR3 DNA reads TGTGCCAGCAGTTCTGGGAACACTGAAGCTTTCTTT. The chain has TRBV28 and TRBJ1-1; D call uncertain. V lost 4 bases to trimming and J lost 1 base, with 4 bases between them. Per the germline V gene, CDR1 is MDHEN and CDR2 is SYDVKM. This CDR3 comprises 12 residues.

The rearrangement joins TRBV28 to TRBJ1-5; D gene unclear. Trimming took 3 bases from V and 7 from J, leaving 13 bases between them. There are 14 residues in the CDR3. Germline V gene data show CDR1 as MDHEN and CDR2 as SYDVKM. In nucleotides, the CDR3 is TGTGCCAGCAGTTTTTCCCCAGATCGGCAGCCCCAGCATTTT. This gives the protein CASSFSPDRQPQHF.

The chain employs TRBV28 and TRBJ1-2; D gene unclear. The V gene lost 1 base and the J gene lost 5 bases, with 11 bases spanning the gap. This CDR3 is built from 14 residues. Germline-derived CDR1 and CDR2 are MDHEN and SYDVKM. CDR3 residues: CASSLSPDVYGYTF. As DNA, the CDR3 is TGTGCCAGCAGTTTATCCCCGGACGTTTATGGCTACACCTTC.

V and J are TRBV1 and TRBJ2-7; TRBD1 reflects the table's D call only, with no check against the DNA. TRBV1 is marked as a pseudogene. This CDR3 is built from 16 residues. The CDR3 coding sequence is TGCACCAGCAGCCATCTTAACCGGGACAGGGCCCACGAGCAGTACTTC. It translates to CTSSHLNRDRAHEQYF.

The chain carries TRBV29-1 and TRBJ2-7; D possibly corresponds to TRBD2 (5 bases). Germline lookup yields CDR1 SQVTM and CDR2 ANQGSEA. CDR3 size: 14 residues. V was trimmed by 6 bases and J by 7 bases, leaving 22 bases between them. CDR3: CSVVFSGRGSEQYF. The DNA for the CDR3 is TGCAGCGTGGTTTTTTCTGGCCGGGGAAGTGAGCAGTACTTC.

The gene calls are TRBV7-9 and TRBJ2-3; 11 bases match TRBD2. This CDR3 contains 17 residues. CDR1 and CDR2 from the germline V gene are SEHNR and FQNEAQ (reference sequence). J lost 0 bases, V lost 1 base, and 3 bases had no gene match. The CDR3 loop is CASSLVTSGGSTDTQYF. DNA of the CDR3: TGTGCCAGCAGCTTAGTAACTAGCGGGGGCAGCACAGATACGCAGTATTTT.

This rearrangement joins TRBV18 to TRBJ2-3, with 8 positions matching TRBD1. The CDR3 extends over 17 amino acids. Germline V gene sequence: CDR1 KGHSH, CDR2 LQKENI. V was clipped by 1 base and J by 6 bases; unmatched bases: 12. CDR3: CASSPRQGRTGPDTQYF. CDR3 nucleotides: TGTGCCAGCTCACCACGACAGGGGAGGACCGGACCGGATACGCAGTATTTT.

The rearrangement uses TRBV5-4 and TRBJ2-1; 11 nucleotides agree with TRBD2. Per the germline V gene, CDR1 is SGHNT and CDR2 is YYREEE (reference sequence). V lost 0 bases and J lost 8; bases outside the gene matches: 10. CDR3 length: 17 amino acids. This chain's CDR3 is CASSLAHSSGRLYEQFF. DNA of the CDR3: TGTGCCAGCAGCTTGGCTCATTCTAGCGGGAGGCTCTATGAGCAGTTCTTC.

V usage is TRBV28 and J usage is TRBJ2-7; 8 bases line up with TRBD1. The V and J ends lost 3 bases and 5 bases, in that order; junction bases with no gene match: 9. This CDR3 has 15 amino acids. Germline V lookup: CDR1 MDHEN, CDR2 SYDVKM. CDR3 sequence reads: CASSFPPRGQDEQYF. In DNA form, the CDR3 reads TGTGCCAGCAGTTTTCCCCCCAGGGGGCAGGACGAGCAGTACTTC.

The CDR3, as DNA: TGTGCCAGCAGCTTAGCGCTTCGACTAGTCGGTTTTGTGGAGACCCAGTACTTC. It translates to CASSLALRLVGFVETQYF. V and J are TRBV7-2 and TRBJ2-5; D may be TRBD2 (6 bases). CDR1 is SGHTA, CDR2 FQGNSA, per germline. The CDR3 is 18 amino acids. V shed 0 bases and J shed 5 bases, with 22 bases lying between them.

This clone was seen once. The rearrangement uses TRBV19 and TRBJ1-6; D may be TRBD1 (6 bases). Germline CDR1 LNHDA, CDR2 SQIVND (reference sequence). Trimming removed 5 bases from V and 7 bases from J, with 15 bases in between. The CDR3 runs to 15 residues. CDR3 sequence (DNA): TGTGCCAGTAGTCAGGGGCCTCACTCCAATTCACCCCTCCACTTT. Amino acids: CASSQGPHSNSPLHF.